The 6 T cell receptor beta chains below come from one sample, sequenced in a study of CD8 T cells in ankylosing spondylitis. Using its own MiXCR run on the 5' RACE reads, TCRdb lists one record per CDR3 protein. The sample comprises approximately 42,000 distinct CDR3 sequences, around 10% of which are singletons, and roughly 1.3% rests with the top ten. The material sequenced was blood, either unsorted or a sorted T cell fraction (not recorded which). The receptors were sampled from a male donor with ankylosing spondylitis or in good health (not recorded which).

This clonotype was observed at least ten times. The chain links TRBV9 to TRBJ2-7, with 9 nucleotides matching TRBD2. In germline, CDR1 is SGDLS, CDR2 YYNGEE. CDR3 length: 16 residues. With 1 base clipped from V and 1 base from J, the junction kept 6 bases outside the gene matches. CDR3 residues: CASSVLGLANSYEQYF. CDR3 DNA sequence: TGTGCCAGCAGCGTATTGGGACTAGCTAATTCCTACGAGCAGTACTTC.

This clonotype was picked up many times. This chain connects TRBV5-1 to TRBJ2-1; TRBD2 might be the D (5 bases). CDR3 length: 16 residues. CDR1 and CDR2 from the germline V gene are SGHRS and YFSETQ. The ends were cut back, 4 bases at V and 5 bases at J, with 19 bases in the middle. In DNA, the CDR3 is TGCGCCAGCAGCCCCCCCGCGGACTCAGGTAACAATGAGCAGTTCTTC. Protein product: CASSPPADSGNNEQFF.

This clonotype was picked up many times. V gene TRBV12-3 or TRBV12-4 combines with J gene TRBJ2-7; 10 bases map to TRBD1. The length of the CDR3 is 15 residues. V trimming: 6 bases; J trimming: 5 bases; junction bases outside the gene matches: 10. The CDR3 reads CASSRQGAQSDEQYF. The CDR3 nucleotides are TGTGCCAGCAGCAGACAGGGGGCGCAAAGTGACGAGCAGTACTTC.

This clonotype has at least ten counts. V usage is TRBV7-8 and J usage is TRBJ2-5; no clear D. The length of the CDR3 is 14 residues. Germline V CDR1 and CDR2: SGHVS, FQNEAQ. Trimming took 5 bases from V and 5 from J, leaving 15 bases between them. CDR3 region: CASSPRSGVETQYF. The CDR3 DNA sequence: TGTGCCAGCAGCCCCCGGTCTGGGGTGGAGACCCAGTACTTC.

This clonotype has ten or more counts. This sequence joins TRBV5-1 and TRBJ2-3; D unclear. Between the trimmed V and J ends, which lost 4 bases and 1 base, there was a span of 10 bases. The CDR3 spans 14 residues. The V gene's germline CDR1 is SGHRS and CDR2 YFSETQ. The CDR3 loop reads CASSVITGTDTQYF. DNA of the CDR3: TGCGCCAGCAGCGTCATTACAGGCACAGATACGCAGTATTTT.

The chain couples TRBV10-3 to TRBJ1-4; 7 positions agree with TRBD1. Trimming removed 10 bases from V and 6 bases from J; junction bases left unmatched: 14. This CDR3 region has 15 residues. Germline CDR1 ENHRY, CDR2 SYGVKD. The CDR3 nucleotides are TGTGCCACGCGAAGGTCCCCCGGACAGGATGAAAAACTGTTTTTT. This codes for CATRRSPGQDEKLFF.